The clone carrying this T cell receptor (beta chain) has at least ten counts. TCRdb fed the 5' RACE reads into MiXCR, producing one record per CDR3 protein. The table shows 150,000 to 200,000 distinct CDR3 sequences, with approximately 10% occurring only once. V shed 5 bases, J shed 4 bases, and the junction held 10 bases outside the gene matches. The CDR3 runs to 15 residues. Germline V gives CDR1 MNHEY, CDR2 SMNVEV (reference sequence). The sample originates from a study of CD8 T cells in ankylosing spondylitis. The sample taken for sequencing was blood, either unsorted or a sorted T cell fraction (not recorded which). The source of this sequence is a male donor with ankylosing spondylitis or in good health (not recorded which). The chain has TRBV27 and TRBJ1-2; 7 bases map to TRBD1. CDR3 DNA: TGTGCCAGCAGTCCCTCGACCGGGACAGTCTATGGCTACACCTTC. This encodes CASSPSTGTVYGYTF.